Sequencing of this TCR beta chain was carried out in a study of control samples from healthy donors and cancer patients (dated by TCRdb to 2018 to 2021). With regard to this clone: Its target antigen remains unknown. Per-nucleotide qualities are absent, and no much larger clonotype sits a single base away.

Libraries were built with the immunoSEQ multiplex PCR assay. The source is immuneACCESS, and TCRdb retained only in-frame sequences with V and J called. Part of the clones is not carried over; for the studies checked, unresolved V genes explain less than half of this, and the remainder is unexplained. Across this sample there are about 170,000 clones, with roughly 88% seen only once. In total, the top ten clones hold 4.5% to 6% of the sample. Trimming removed 8 bases from V and 6 bases from J; the gene matches leave 1 base unexplained. Including cysteine and valine, the CDR3 has 11 amino acids. The DNA shown is the 33-base CDR3, in frame from base 1. From the germline V gene, CDR1 is KGHDR and CDR2 is SFDVKD.

Sequencing was done on a sample of blood. The receptor was isolated from a woman in her thirties in good health. The chain is assembled from TRBV24-1 and TRBJ2-7; 9 nucleotides in the junction match TRBD1. The nucleotide sequence reads as follows: TGTGCCACCAAGGACAGGGGCGAGCAGTACGTC. Its protein is CATKDRGEQYV.